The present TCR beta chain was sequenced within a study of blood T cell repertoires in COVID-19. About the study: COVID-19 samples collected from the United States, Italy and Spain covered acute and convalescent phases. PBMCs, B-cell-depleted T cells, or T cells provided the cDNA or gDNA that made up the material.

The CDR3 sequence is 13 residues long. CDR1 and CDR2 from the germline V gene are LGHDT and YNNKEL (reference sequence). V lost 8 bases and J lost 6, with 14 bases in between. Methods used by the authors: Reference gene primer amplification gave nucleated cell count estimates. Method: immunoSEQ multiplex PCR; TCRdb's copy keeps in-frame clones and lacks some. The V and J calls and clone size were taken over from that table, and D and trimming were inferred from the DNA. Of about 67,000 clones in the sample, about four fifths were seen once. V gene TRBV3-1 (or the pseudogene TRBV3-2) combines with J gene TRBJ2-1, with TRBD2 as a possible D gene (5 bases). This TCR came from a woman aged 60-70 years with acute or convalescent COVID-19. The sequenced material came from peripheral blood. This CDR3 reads CASRTPGSNEQFF. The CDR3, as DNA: TGTGCCAGCCGCACCCCGGGGAGCAATGAGCAGTTCTTC.